This T cell receptor (beta chain) was documented in a study of identical twins. Germline V gene sequence: CDR1 ENHRY, CDR2 SYGVKD. V was pared by 8 bases and J by 4 bases, with 15 bases between. The CDR3 is 14 amino acids. TCRdb called the 5' RACE reads again in MiXCR, with one record for every CDR3 protein. This sample yields about 690,000 distinct CDR3 sequences, of which around 20% are seen a single time; 4% to 4.5% belongs to the top ten. The sample was also linked to a second study, of T cells expressing NK-cell markers.

The sample consisted of PBMCs. This receptor was taken from a woman between 18 and 30 years old in good health. This rearrangement joins TRBV10-3 to TRBJ2-1; a weak D match, TRBD2 (5 bases). Here the CDR3 DNA reads TGTGCCATCGAAGACGGGGATAGTTACAATGAGCAGTTCTTC. It codes for CAIEDGDSYNEQFF.